These 17 T cell receptor beta chains originate from one sample sequenced in a study of glioma-infiltrating T cells. The iRepertoire nested amplicon-rescue multiplex PCR amplified TCR alpha and beta CDR3s from RNA. In TCRdb, the multiplex PCR reads were re-called with MiXCR into one record per CDR3 protein. In the table there are more than 300,000 distinct CDR3 sequences, about 40% of which are singletons. The material sequenced was glioma tissue, nonneoplastic brain tissue, or PBMCs (not recorded which). These TCRs come from a human donor with low-grade glioma or glioblastoma, undergoing nonglioma brain surgery, or in good health (not recorded which).

V usage is TRBV19 and J usage is TRBJ1-5, with D maybe TRBD1 (6 bases). V shed 3 bases and J shed 7 bases, with 13 bases lying between them. CDR1 is LNHDA and CDR2 is SQIVND in the germline V gene (reference sequence). There are 14 residues in the CDR3. The CDR3 DNA follows: TGTGCCAGTAGTATCGGACAGATAGGCCAGCCCCAGCATTTT. Amino acids: CASSIGQIGQPQHF.

The chain links TRBV20-1 to TRBJ2-5, with 10 bases identical to TRBD1. In germline, CDR1 is DFQATT, CDR2 SNEGSKA (reference sequence). The V and J ends lost 1 base and 0 bases, in that order; junction bases with no gene match: 5. The CDR3 length is 16 residues. Here the CDR3 DNA reads TGCAGTGCTAGAGGATGGGGGACAGGGGACCAAGAGACCCAGTACTTC. It codes for CSARGWGTGDQETQYF.

The chain employs TRBV19 and TRBJ2-2, with a weak D call TRBD2 (5 bases). Trimming shortened V by 8 bases and J by 0 bases, and 13 bases separated the two germline ends. Germline V lookup: CDR1 LNHDA, CDR2 SQIVND (reference sequence). The CDR3 loop spans 15 amino acids. The CDR3 spells CASSPSGTNTGELFF. DNA of the CDR3: TGTGCCAGTTCTCCTTCGGGGACGAACACCGGGGAGCTGTTTTTT.

The V and J genes are TRBV20-1 and TRBJ2-3; 10 bases match TRBD2. The CDR3 has 14 amino acids. V lost 5 bases to trimming and J lost 4 bases; unmatched junction nucleotides: 6. Germline values: CDR1 DFQATT, CDR2 SNEGSKA (reference sequence). CDR3 residues: CSAVASGRPDTQYF. The CDR3 DNA reads as TGCAGTGCTGTTGCTAGCGGGAGACCAGATACGCAGTATTTT.

This chain uses TRBV6-1 with TRBJ2-5; D is perhaps TRBD2 (5 bases). The V end was cut by 6 bases, the J end by 11 bases, with 19 bases between. CDR3 size: 13 residues. Looked up from germline, CDR1 is MNHNS and CDR2 is SASEGT. CDR3 in amino acids: CASSWDPGNEQYF. As DNA, the CDR3 is TGTGCCAGCAGCTGGGATCCGGGGAATGAGCAGTACTTC.

J is TRBJ2-3 and V is TRBV29-1, with D possibly TRBD1 on 6 matching bases. This CDR3 has 13 amino acids. The V gene's germline CDR1 is SQVTM and CDR2 ANQGSEA. V shed 6 bases and J shed 2 bases, with 12 bases lying between them. In DNA form, the CDR3 reads TGCAGCGTCAGGGGTCCTATCACAGATACGCAGTATTTT. The encoded protein is CSVRGPITDTQYF.

The chain employs TRBV6-1 and TRBJ2-7; 7 nucleotides agree with TRBD1. Germline lookup yields CDR1 MNHNS and CDR2 SASEGT. The junction had 10 bases not matched to a gene; V was cut back by 6 bases and J by 2 bases. The CDR3 sequence is 15 residues long. The CDR3 region has the DNA TGTGCCAGCAGATACCTTGGGGACAGCGCCTACGAGCAGTACTTC. Protein product: CASRYLGDSAYEQYF.

The chain carries TRBV7-2 and TRBJ1-5, with D possibly matching TRBD1 (6 bases). This CDR3 is 15 amino acids long. The V gene's germline CDR1 is SGHTA and CDR2 FQGNSA. Trimming took off 5 bases at V and 7 bases at J, with 18 bases between the two ends. The CDR3 reads CASSPGGGAKQPQHF. The CDR3 DNA is TGTGCCAGCAGCCCCGGGGGGGGGGCTAAGCAGCCCCAGCATTTT.

A word on this clonotype: Since a much larger clone is just one base distant, this may be a read error. The V call is TRBV27, the J call TRBJ1-1, with D perhaps matching TRBD1 (6 bases). This CDR3 has 12 amino acids. Germline loops: CDR1 MNHEY, CDR2 SMNVEV (reference sequence). In DNA, the CDR3 is TGTGCCGGCAGCCGCGGGGGCCCTGAAGCTTTCTTT. This encodes CAGSRGGPEAFF.

This clonotype was detected a few times. The CDR3 DNA follows: TGTGCCAGCAGCCCCGGCGGGCGGTCGATTCAGCATTTT. Translation gives CASSPGGRSIQHF. This chain links TRBV7-2 with TRBJ1-5, with D unclear. CDR3 length: 13 amino acids. Germline CDR1 SGHTA, CDR2 FQGNSA. V lost 5 bases and J 13 bases, leaving 18 bases between the germline ends. The whole variable domain, filled in from reference TRBV7-2 and TRBJ1-5, reads GAGVSQSPSNKVTEKGKDVELRCDPISGHTALYWYRQSLGQGLEFLIYFQGNSAPDKSGLPSDRFSAERTGGSVSTLTIQRTQQEDSAVYLCASSPGGRSIQHFGDGTRLSIL.

There are a few counts of this clonotype. V and J are TRBV20-1 and TRBJ1-2; 7 positions agree with TRBD1. V lost 4 bases and J lost 4; bases outside the gene matches: 9. The CDR3 runs 14 residues. Germline assignment: CDR1 DFQATT and CDR2 SNEGSKA (reference sequence). The CDR3 DNA reads as TGCAGTGCTAAGGGGGAGGGGGCAGGCTATGGCTACACCTTC. Protein: CSAKGEGAGYGYTF.

This clonotype has more than one count but fewer than ten. This chain connects TRBV4-3 to TRBJ2-4, with D possibly TRBD1 on 5 matching bases. Between the trimmed V and J ends, which lost 0 bases and 1 base, there was a span of 10 bases. Germline V gene lookup returns CDR1 LGHNA and CDR2 YSLEER. CDR3 length equals 16 residues. The DNA of the CDR3 is TGCGCCAGCAGCCAAGATCATAAGGGGGCCAAAAACATTCAGTACTTC. Protein: CASSQDHKGAKNIQYF.

About this clonotype itself: Lacking the conserved final phenylalanine or tryptophan, this CDR3 likely reflects a read error. The chain links TRBV28 to TRBJ2-1; 13 bases line up with TRBD2. V lost 1 base and J lost 3; bases outside the gene matches: 6. CDR3 length: 18 residues. In germline, CDR1 is MDHEN, CDR2 SYDVKM. The CDR3 here is CASSLFLTSGRNYNEQFS. The CDR3 coding sequence is TGTGCCAGCAGTTTATTTCTGACTAGCGGGAGGAACTACAATGAGCAGTTCTCC.

This clonotype was seen once. This clone may be a read error of a much larger clone one base away. V gene TRBV28 combines with J gene TRBJ1-1; no definite D call. CDR1 and CDR2 from the germline V gene are MDHEN and SYDVKM. The CDR3 consists of 13 residues. CDR3 loop: CASSFVPYTGAFF. As DNA, the CDR3 is TGTGCCAGCAGTTTTGTCCCCTACACTGGAGCTTTCTTT.

The V gene is TRBV7-6, the J gene TRBJ2-1; TRBD2 matches at 10 bases. The J segment lost 1 base and the V segment lost 0 bases, leaving 3 bases of the junction unmatched. Looked up from germline, CDR1 is SGHVS and CDR2 is FNYEAQ. This CDR3 comprises 17 residues. The CDR3 sequence: CASSLAASGSSYNEQFF. DNA for the CDR3: TGTGCCAGCAGCTTAGCGGCTAGCGGGAGTTCCTACAATGAGCAGTTCTTC.

J is TRBJ2-3 and V is TRBV4-3, with 7 bases that match TRBD2. V trimming: 3 bases; J trimming: 1 base; junction bases outside the gene matches: 7. The CDR3 runs to 16 residues. Germline V CDR1 and CDR2: LGHNA, YSLEER. CDR3 sequence (DNA): TGCGCCAGCAGCCAGGGCCGGGACTACCGCACAGATACGCAGTATTTT. It specifies CASSQGRDYRTDTQYF.

This clonotype was seen at least ten times. The V call is TRBV10-3, the J call TRBJ2-3, with D unresolved. Trimming cost V 4 bases and J 4 bases, with 12 bases left between them. Germline lookup yields CDR1 ENHRY and CDR2 SYGVKD. This CDR3 spans 14 amino acids. CDR3 sequence reads: CAISADQGADTQYF. As DNA, the CDR3 is TGTGCCATCAGTGCCGACCAAGGCGCAGATACGCAGTATTTT.